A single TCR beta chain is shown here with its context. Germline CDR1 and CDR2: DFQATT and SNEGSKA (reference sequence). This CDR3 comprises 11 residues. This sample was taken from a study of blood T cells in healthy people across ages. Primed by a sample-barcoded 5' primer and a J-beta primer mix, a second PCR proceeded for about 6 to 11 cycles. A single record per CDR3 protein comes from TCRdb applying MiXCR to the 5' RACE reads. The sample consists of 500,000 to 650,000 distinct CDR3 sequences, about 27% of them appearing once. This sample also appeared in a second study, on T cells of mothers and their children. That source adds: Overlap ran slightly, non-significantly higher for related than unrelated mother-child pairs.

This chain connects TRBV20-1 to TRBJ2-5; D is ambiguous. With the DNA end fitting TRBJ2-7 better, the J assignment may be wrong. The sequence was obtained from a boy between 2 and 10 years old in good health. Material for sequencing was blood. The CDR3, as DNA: TGCAGTGCTAGTCGCGAGTACGAGCAGTACTTC. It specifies CSASREYEQYF.